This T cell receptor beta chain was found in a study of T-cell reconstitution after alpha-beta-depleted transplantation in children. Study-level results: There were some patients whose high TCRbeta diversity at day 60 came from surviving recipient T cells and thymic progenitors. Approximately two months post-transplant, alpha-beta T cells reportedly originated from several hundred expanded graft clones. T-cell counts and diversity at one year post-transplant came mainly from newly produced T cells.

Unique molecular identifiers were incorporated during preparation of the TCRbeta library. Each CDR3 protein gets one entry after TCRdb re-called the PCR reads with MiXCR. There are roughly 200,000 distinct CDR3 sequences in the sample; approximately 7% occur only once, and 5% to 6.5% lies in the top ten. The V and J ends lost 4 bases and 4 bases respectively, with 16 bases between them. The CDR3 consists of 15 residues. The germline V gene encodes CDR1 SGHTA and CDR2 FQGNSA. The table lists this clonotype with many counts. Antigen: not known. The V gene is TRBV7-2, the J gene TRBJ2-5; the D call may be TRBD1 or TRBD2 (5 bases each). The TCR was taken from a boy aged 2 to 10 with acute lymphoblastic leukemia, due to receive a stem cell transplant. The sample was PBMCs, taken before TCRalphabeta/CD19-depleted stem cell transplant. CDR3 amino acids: CASSYDYGAGETQYF. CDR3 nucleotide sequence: TGTGCCAGCAGCTACGATTACGGGGCAGGAGAGACCCAGTACTTC.